This is a list of T cell receptor beta chains from one sample in a study of shared clonotypes between healthy human individuals. Assay: immunoSEQ multiplex PCR; the TCRdb copy retains only in-frame clones and omits some. Altogether about a million clones are present, about 70% being singletons, with the ten largest covering 1.5%. The sequencing input was memory CD4+ T cells sorted from blood. All receptors come from a man in his late teens or twenties in good health. Both conserved end residues are part of each CDR3. The D gene is left open where the match is weak. Clone size is stated in some rows and not others, as once, few, many or a class when expanded.

d_gene,v_gene,j_gene,abundance,CDR3aa,CDR3nt
NA,TRBV5-4,TRBJ2-1,once,CASSQTSRNEQFF,TGTGCCAGCAGCCAGACCTCCCGGAATGAGCAGTTCTTC
TRBD1,TRBV10-2,TRBJ2-7,NA,CASSVTGGYEQYF,TGCGCCAGCAGTGTGACAGGGGGCTACGAGCAGTACTTC
NA,TRBV5-7,TRBJ1-5,few,CASSFIFRVPQPQHF,TGTGCCAGCAGCTTCATATTCAGGGTTCCTCAGCCCCAGCATTTT
NA,TRBV30,TRBJ1-2,NA,CAWSGAANYGYTF,TGTGCCTGGAGTGGGGCCGCCAACTATGGCTACACCTTC
NA,TRBV5-4,TRBJ2-1,NA,CASSSRRDPRGSYNEQFF,TGTGCCAGCAGCTCAAGAAGGGACCCGCGCGGGTCCTACAATGAGCAGTTCTTC
NA,TRBV9,TRBJ2-7,NA,CASSVEGIDRGTRSYEQYF,TGTGCCAGCAGCGTAGAAGGGATCGATCGGGGGACGAGGTCCTACGAGCAGTACTTC
NA,TRBV11-2,TRBJ1-5,NA,CASSLSEDQPQHF,TGTGCCAGCAGCTTGTCCGAGGATCAGCCCCAGCATTTT
NA,TRBV6-4,TRBJ2-3,NA,CASEGSGGLNTDTQYF,TGTGCCAGCGAGGGGAGTGGGGGGTTGAACACAGATACGCAGTATTTT
NA,TRBV19,TRBJ1-1,once,CASSITGIAEAFF,TGTGCCAGTAGTATAACCGGCATCGCTGAAGCTTTCTTT
NA,TRBV2,TRBJ2-5,once,CASRRGGPMETQYF,TGTGCCAGCAGGAGGGGGGGCCCTATGGAGACCCAGTACTTC